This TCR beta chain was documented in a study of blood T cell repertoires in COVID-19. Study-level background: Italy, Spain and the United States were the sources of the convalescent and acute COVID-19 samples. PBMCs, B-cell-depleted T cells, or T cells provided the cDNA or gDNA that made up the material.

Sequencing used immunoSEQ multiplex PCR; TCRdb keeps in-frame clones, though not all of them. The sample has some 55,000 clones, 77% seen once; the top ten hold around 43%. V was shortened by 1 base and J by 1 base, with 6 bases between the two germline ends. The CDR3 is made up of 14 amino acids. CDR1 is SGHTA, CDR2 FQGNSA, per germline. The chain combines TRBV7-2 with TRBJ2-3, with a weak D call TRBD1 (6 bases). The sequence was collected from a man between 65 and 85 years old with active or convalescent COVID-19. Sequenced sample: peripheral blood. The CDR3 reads CASSLDRGTDTQYF. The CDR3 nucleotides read TGTGCCAGCAGCTTAGACAGGGGCACAGATACGCAGTATTTT.